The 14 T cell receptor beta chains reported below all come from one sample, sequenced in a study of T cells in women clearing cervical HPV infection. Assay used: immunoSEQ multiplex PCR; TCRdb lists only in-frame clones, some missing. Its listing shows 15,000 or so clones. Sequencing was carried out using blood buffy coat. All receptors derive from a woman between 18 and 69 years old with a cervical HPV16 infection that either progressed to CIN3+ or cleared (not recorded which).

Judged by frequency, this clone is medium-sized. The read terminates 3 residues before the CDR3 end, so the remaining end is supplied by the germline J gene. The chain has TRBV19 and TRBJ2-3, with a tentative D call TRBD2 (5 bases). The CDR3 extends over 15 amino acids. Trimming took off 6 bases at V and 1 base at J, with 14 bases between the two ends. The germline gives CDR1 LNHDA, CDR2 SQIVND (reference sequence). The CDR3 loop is CASSPGPGGTDTQYF. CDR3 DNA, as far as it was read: TGTGCCAGTAGCCCAGGACCCGGGGGCACAGATACG.

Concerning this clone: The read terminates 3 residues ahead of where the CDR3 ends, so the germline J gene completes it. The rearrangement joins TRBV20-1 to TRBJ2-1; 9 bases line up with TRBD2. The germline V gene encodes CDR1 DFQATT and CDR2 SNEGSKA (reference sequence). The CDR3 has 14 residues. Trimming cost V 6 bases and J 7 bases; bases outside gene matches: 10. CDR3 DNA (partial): TGCAGTGCGCCTCTAGCGGGAACGGGGAATGAG. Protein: CSAPLAGTGNE. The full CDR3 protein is CSAPLAGTGNEQFF.

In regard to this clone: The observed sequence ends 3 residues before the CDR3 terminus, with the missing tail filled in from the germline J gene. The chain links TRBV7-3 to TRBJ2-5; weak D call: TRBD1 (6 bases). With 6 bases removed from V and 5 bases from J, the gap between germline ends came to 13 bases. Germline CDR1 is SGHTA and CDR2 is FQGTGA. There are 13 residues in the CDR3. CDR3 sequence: CASSRGSGETQYF. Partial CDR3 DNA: TGTGCCAGCAGTAGGGGGTCAGGGGAGACC.

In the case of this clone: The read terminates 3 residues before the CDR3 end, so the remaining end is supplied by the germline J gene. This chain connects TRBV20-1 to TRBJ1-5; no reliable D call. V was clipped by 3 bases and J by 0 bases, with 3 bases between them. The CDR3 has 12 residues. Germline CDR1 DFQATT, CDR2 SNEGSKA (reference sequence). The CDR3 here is CSASGSNQPQHF. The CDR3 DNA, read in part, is TGCAGTGCTAGCGGTAGCAATCAGCCC.

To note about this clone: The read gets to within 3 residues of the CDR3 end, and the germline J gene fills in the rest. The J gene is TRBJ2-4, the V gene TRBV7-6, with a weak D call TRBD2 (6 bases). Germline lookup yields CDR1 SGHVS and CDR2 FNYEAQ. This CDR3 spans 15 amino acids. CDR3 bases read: TGTGCCAGCAGCTTAGCGCCGGGGGTGGGCATGGGT. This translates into CASSLAPGVGMG. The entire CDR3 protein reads CASSLAPGVGMGQYF.

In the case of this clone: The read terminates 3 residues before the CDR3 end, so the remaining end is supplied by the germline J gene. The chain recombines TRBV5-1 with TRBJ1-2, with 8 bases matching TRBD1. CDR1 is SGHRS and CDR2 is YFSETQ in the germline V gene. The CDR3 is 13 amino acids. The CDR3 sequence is CASSRGQDYDYTF. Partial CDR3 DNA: TGCGCCAGCAGCAGGGGACAGGACTACGAC.

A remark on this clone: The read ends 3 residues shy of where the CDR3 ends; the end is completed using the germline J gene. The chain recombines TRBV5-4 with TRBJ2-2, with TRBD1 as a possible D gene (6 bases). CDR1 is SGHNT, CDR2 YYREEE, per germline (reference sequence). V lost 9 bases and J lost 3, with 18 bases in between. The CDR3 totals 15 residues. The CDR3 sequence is CATLTQGSDTGELFF. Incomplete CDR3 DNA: TGTGCCACCTTAACACAGGGCTCTGACACCGGGGAG.

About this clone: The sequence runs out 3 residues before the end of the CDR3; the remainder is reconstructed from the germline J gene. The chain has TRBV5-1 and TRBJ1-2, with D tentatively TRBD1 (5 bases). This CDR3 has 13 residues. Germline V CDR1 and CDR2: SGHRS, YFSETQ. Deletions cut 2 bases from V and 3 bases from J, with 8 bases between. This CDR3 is CASSFGGDYGYTF. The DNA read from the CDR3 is TGCGCCAGCAGCTTCGGGGGGGACTATGGC.

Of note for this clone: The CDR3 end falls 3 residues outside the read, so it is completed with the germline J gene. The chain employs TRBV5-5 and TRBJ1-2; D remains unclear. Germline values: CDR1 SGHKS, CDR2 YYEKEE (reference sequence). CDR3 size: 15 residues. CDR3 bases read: TGTGCCAGCAGCATATACTTACGGACTAACAATGAC. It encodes CASSIYLRTNND. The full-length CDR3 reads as CASSIYLRTNNDYTF.

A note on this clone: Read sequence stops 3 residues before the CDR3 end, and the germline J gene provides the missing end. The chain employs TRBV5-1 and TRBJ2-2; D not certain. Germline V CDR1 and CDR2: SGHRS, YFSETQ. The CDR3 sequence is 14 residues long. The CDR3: CASSNPEYNSPLFF. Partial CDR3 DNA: TGCGCCAGCAGCAATCCAGAGTATAATTCACCG.

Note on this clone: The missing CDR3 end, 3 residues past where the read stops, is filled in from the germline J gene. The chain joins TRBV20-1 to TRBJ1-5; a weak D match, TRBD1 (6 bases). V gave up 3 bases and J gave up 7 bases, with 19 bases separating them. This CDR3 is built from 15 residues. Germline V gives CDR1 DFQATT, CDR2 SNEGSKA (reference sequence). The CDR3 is CSASVGGEGSQPQHF. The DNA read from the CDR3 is TGCAGTGCTAGCGTTGGGGGCGAGGGTTCACAGCCC.

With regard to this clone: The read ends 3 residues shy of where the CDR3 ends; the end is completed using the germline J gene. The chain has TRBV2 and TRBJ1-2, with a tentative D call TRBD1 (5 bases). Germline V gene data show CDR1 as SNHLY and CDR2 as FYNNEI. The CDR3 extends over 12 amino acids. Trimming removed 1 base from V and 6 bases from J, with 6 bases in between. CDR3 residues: CASSEGGDGYTF. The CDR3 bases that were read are TGTGCCAGCAGTGAAGGGGGGGATGGC.

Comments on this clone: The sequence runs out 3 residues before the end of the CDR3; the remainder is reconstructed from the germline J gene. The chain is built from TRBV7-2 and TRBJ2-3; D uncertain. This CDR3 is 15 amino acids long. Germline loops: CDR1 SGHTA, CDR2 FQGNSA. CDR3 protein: CASSLRSRSQETQYF. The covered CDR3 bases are TGTGCCAGCAGCTTACGTTCGAGGTCCCAAGAGACG.

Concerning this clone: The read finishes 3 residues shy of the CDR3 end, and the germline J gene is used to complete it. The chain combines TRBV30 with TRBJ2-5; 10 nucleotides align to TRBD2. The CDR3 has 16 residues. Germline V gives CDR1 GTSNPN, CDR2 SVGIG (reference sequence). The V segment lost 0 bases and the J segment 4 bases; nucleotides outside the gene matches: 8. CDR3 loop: CAWSVRAAGGRETQYF. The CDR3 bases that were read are TGTGCCTGGAGTGTACGCGCAGCGGGGGGGCGAGAGACC.